This record looks at one T cell receptor beta chain sequence and its context. Its antigen is as yet unknown. These data originate in a study of cytomegalovirus exposure and HLA in healthy donors. Study-level points and caveats: A few CMV-associated chains were confirmed in vitro to be specific for CMV antigens. The TCR clusters that emerged in the first cohort tended, a later analysis found, to co-occur in the approximately 130 validation repertoires. Most TCR sequences were uncommon, yet certain public TCRs appeared in many donors.

The method was immunoSEQ multiplex PCR; TCRdb's version includes in-frame clones alone and lacks a portion of them. The data show 300,000 to 350,000 clones, roughly 87% seen once. The donors formed part of the roughly 120-subject validation cohort, distinct from the roughly 630-subject first cohort. This receptor was obtained from a man aged 25-40 years in good health and CMV-seronegative. The sample taken for sequencing was PBMCs.

The CDR3 DNA is TGTGCCAGCACCTACTCCAACAGGGTCGTCTATGGCTACACCTTC. As protein: CASTYSNRVVYGYTF. The chain combines TRBV5-4 with TRBJ1-2, with D possibly TRBD1 on 6 matching bases. Trimming pared 6 bases from V and 4 bases from J, leaving 19 bases between. The CDR3 is made up of 15 amino acids. Germline V gene lookup returns CDR1 SGHNT and CDR2 YYREEE (reference sequence).